A selection of T cell receptor beta chains follows, all from one sample in a study. TCRdb redid the calling of the multiplex PCR reads with MiXCR, one entry per CDR3 protein. The table lists around 460 distinct CDR3 sequences, about 23% of them singletons. The source material was memory CD4+ T cells sorted from blood. The receptors were gathered from a female donor with breast cancer. The CDR3 runs from the conserved cysteine through the conserved F or W. D genes are given only for firm matches. Not every row has a clone size; where given, it reads once, few, many or a size class.

v_call	d_call	j_call	clone_size	cdr3_nt	cdr3_aa
TRBV12-3/TRBV12-4	.	TRBJ1-2	.	TGTGCCAGCAGTGTACCAGGGGTTGGCTACACCTTC	CASSVPGVGYTF
TRBV12-3/TRBV12-4	.	TRBJ1-2	large	TGTGCCAGCACACGGTCGGTCTATGGCTACACCTTC	CASTRSVYGYTF
TRBV12-3/TRBV12-4	.	TRBJ1-2	large	TGTGCCAGCAGTTCCTTCAGGGGCTACACCTTC	CASSSFRGYTF
TRBV12-3/TRBV12-4	TRBD1	TRBJ1-2	large	TGTGCCAGCAGCAACACAATGGGACAGGGTAACTATGGCTACACCTTC	CASSNTMGQGNYGYTF
TRBV12-3/TRBV12-4	.	TRBJ1-2	large	TGTGCCAGCAGTTACACAGAAAACTATGGCTACACCTTC	CASSYTENYGYTF
TRBV12-3/TRBV12-4	.	TRBJ1-2	few	TGTGCCAGCAGTTTAGCGCGGCCTTATGGCTACACCTTC	CASSLARPYGYTF
TRBV12-3/TRBV12-4	TRBD1	TRBJ1-2	large	TGTGCCAGCAGTTTGGGACAGGATGGCTACACCTTC	CASSLGQDGYTF
TRBV12-3/TRBV12-4	.	TRBJ1-2	.	TGTGCCAGCAGTCCTACAGCTAACTATGGCTACACCTTC	CASSPTANYGYTF
TRBV12-3/TRBV12-4	.	TRBJ1-2	hyperexpanded	TGTGCCAGCAGTCCACAGGGCTTCTATGGCTACACCTTC	CASSPQGFYGYTF
TRBV12-3/TRBV12-4	.	TRBJ1-2	.	TGTGCCAGCAGTCCCGACAGGCCTGAAGGCTACACCTTC	CASSPDRPEGYTF
TRBV12-3/TRBV12-4	.	TRBJ1-2	large	TGTGCCAGCAGTTTAGTTGCGGGGTCTGGCTACACCTTC	CASSLVAGSGYTF
TRBV12-3/TRBV12-4	.	TRBJ1-2	.	TGTGCCAGCAGTTTAGGGCGGGGTTCAAACTATGGCTACACCTTC	CASSLGRGSNYGYTF
TRBV12-3/TRBV12-4	TRBD1	TRBJ1-2	large	TGTGCCAGCAGCCGGACAGGGGTCAACTATGGCTACACCTTC	CASSRTGVNYGYTF
TRBV12-3/TRBV12-4	.	TRBJ1-2	large	TGTGCCAGCAGTGTACTTGCAACTCCTAACTATGGCTACACCTTC	CASSVLATPNYGYTF
TRBV12-3/TRBV12-4	.	TRBJ1-2	medium-sized	TGTGCCAGCAGTTTAGGGCAGGGAGGCTATGGCTACACCTTC	CASSLGQGGYGYTF
TRBV12-3/TRBV12-4	.	TRBJ1-2	.	TGTGCCAGCAGTTCCTTATATGGCTACACCTTC	CASSSLYGYTF
TRBV12-3/TRBV12-4	.	TRBJ1-2	large	TGTGCCAGCAGCCTAATGGCAGGGAAGTCGGGCTACACCTTC	CASSLMAGKSGYTF
TRBV12-3/TRBV12-4	TRBD1	TRBJ1-2	large	TGTGCCAGCAGTAGACAGGGAAACGTCTATGGCTACACCTTC	CASSRQGNVYGYTF
TRBV12-3/TRBV12-4	.	TRBJ1-2	hyperexpanded	TGTGCCAGCAGTCCGTCCGGAGACTATGGCTACACCTTC	CASSPSGDYGYTF
TRBV12-3/TRBV12-4	.	TRBJ1-2	few	TGTGCCAGCAGTTTCAGGAGTCCTAACTATGGCTACACCTTC	CASSFRSPNYGYTF
TRBV12-3/TRBV12-4	.	TRBJ1-2	medium-sized	TGTGCCAGCAACCACAGGAGGACTAACTATGGCTACACCTTC	CASNHRRTNYGYTF
TRBV12-3/TRBV12-4	.	TRBJ1-2	few	TGTGCCAGCAGCCGCGACAGACCCTATGGCTACACCTTC	CASSRDRPYGYTF
TRBV12-3/TRBV12-4	.	TRBJ1-2	medium-sized	TGTGCCAGCAGCCCCGGGAAGGACTATGGCTACACCTTC	CASSPGKDYGYTF
TRBV12-3/TRBV12-4	.	TRBJ1-2	large	TGTGCCAGCAGTTTACTCTCTTCGAGGGATGGCTACACCTTC	CASSLLSSRDGYTF
TRBV12-3/TRBV12-4	TRBD1	TRBJ1-2	once	TGTGCCAGCAGCCAAACAGGGGTGGGTGGCTACACCTTC	CASSQTGVGGYTF
TRBV12-3/TRBV12-4	.	TRBJ1-2	.	TGTGCCAGCACCCCGGCCAGTCTCTATGGCTACACCTTC	CASTPASLYGYTF
TRBV12-3/TRBV12-4	.	TRBJ1-2	large	TGTGCCAGCAAAACGTACAGGGTCGGGAACTATGGCTACACCTTC	CASKTYRVGNYGYTF
TRBV12-3/TRBV12-4	.	TRBJ1-2	few	TGTGCCAGCAACCTGGTGGGTGGGTCGGACTATGGCTACACCTTC	CASNLVGGSDYGYTF
TRBV12-3/TRBV12-4	TRBD1	TRBJ1-2	large	TGTGCCAGCAGTTTAAGTGGACAGGGCGTCTATGGCTACACCTTC	CASSLSGQGVYGYTF
TRBV12-3/TRBV12-4	.	TRBJ1-2	large	TGTGCCAGCAGCCCCGGACAAGATTATGGCTACACCTTC	CASSPGQDYGYTF
TRBV12-3/TRBV12-4	.	TRBJ1-2	large	TGTGCCAGCAGTCGCGGACGGCACTATGGCTACACCTTC	CASSRGRHYGYTF
TRBV12-3/TRBV12-4	TRBD1	TRBJ1-2	once	TGTGCCAGCAGAGTCGGACAGGGGTTAGGCTACACCTTC	CASRVGQGLGYTF
TRBV12-3/TRBV12-4	.	TRBJ1-2	large	TGTGCCAGCAGTTTCCGGGGTTATGGCTACACCTTC	CASSFRGYGYTF
TRBV12-3/TRBV12-4	.	TRBJ1-2	large	TGTGCCAGCAGTTTTCGGGTCGCTAATGGCTACACCTTC	CASSFRVANGYTF
TRBV12-3/TRBV12-4	.	TRBJ1-2	.	TGTGCCAGCAGCACCGGACGGACCTATGGCTACACCTTC	CASSTGRTYGYTF
TRBV12-3/TRBV12-4	.	TRBJ1-2	large	TGTGCCAGCAGTCCGGGGCGCTCCTATGGCTACACCTTC	CASSPGRSYGYTF
TRBV12-3/TRBV12-4	TRBD1	TRBJ1-2	large	TGTGCCAGCAGTGCCGGACAGGCAATTTATGGCTACACCTTC	CASSAGQAIYGYTF
TRBV12-3/TRBV12-4	.	TRBJ1-2	large	TGTGCCAGCAGTTTAGCGCCACAGGGTGGCTATGGCTACACCTTC	CASSLAPQGGYGYTF
TRBV12-3/TRBV12-4	.	TRBJ1-2	large	TGTGCCAGCAGTCCTCGACAGTATGTCGATGGCTACACCTTC	CASSPRQYVDGYTF
TRBV12-3/TRBV12-4	TRBD1	TRBJ1-2	.	TGTGCCAGCAGCTGGAGGACAGGGATCTATGGCTACACCTTC	CASSWRTGIYGYTF
TRBV12-3/TRBV12-4	.	TRBJ1-2	.	TGTGCCAGCAGTTTAGGGCAGTTTCTTGCGTCCAACTATGGCTACACCTTC	CASSLGQFLASNYGYTF
TRBV12-5	TRBD1	TRBJ1-2	large	TGTGCTAGTGGAACAGGGGATGGCTACACCTTC	CASGTGDGYTF